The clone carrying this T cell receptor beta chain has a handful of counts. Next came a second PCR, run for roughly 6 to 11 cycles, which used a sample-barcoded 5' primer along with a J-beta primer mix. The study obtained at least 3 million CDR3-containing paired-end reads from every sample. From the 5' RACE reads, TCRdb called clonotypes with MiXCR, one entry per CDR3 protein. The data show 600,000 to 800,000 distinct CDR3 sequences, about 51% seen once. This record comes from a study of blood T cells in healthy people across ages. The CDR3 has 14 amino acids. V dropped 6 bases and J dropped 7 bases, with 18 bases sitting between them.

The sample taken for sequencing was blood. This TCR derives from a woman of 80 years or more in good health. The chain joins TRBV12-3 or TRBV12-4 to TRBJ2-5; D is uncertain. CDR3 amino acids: CASSLFRGRGTQYF. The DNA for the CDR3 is TGTGCCAGCAGCCTCTTCAGAGGTCGAGGGACCCAGTACTTC.